This TCR beta chain was sequenced during a study of Tregs in tolerant kidney transplant recipients. General study points: Expanding Tregs on activated donor B cells appeared to best identify donor-specific TCRbeta clones. Biological reproducibility was not directly addressed in this study.

Unstimulated regulatory T cells (CD4+CD25+CD127-), CD4+CD25- non-regulatory cells, CD4 and CD8 cells were FACS-sorted from thawed PBMCs. Profiled with immunoSEQ multiplex PCR; TCRdb holds only in-frame clones, not every one. The sample has approximately 65,000 clones, roughly 84% seen once. Comments on this clone: Its antigen is still unknown.

What was sequenced was CD4+ T cells from blood. The sequence was obtained from a human donor in good health.

The CDR3 loop reads CAWNADSPLHF. The CDR3 coding sequence is TGTGCCTGGAATGCGGATTCACCCCTCCACTTT. The chain is built from TRBV30 and TRBJ1-6, with D uncertain. The CDR3 covers 11 residues. The germline V gene encodes CDR1 GTSNPN and CDR2 SVGIG (reference sequence). Trimming cost V 4 bases and J 8 bases, with 6 bases left between them. The full variable domain, with the rest looked up from reference TRBV30 and TRBJ1-6, is SQTIHQWPATLVQPVGSPLSLECTVEGTSNPNLYWYRQAAGRGLQLLFYSVGIGQISSEVPQNLSASRPQDRQFILSSKKLLLSDSGFYLCAWNADSPLHFGNGTRLTVT.